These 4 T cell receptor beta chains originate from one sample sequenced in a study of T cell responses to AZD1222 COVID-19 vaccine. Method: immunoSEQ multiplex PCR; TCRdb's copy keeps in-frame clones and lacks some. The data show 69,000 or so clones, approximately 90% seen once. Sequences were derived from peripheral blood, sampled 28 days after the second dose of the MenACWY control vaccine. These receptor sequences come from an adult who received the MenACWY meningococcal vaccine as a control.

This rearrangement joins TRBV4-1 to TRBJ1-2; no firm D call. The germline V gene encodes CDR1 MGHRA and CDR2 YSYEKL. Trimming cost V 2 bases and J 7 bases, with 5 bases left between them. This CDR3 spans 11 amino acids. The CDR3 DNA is TGCGCCAGCAGCCAAATGGGTGGCTACACCTTC. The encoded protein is CASSQMGGYTF.

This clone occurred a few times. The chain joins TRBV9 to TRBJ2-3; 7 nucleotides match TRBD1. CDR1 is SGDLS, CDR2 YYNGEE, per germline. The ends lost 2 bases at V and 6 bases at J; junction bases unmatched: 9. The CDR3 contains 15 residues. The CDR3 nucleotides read TGTGCCAGCAGCGTCGCGACAGGGATGGGCGATACGCAGTATTTT. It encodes CASSVATGMGDTQYF. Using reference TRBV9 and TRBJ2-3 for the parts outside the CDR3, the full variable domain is DSGVTQTPKHLITATGQRVTLRCSPRSGDLSVYWYQQSLDQGLQFLIQYYNGEERAKGNILERFSAQQFPDLHSELNLSSLELGDSALYFCASSVATGMGDTQYFGPGTRLTVL.

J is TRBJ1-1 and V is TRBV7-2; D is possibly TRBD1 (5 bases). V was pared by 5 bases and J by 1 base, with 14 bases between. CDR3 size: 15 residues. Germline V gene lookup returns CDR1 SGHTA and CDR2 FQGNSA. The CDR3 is CASSLIVQANTEAFF. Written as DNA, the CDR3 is TGTGCCAGCAGCCTAATCGTACAGGCGAACACTGAAGCTTTCTTT.

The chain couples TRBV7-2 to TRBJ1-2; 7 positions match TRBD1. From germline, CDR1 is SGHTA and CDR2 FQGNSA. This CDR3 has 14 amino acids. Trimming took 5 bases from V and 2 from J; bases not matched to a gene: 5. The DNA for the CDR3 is TGTGCCAGCAGCCCAGGGACAGCCAACTATGGCTACACCTTC. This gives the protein CASSPGTANYGYTF. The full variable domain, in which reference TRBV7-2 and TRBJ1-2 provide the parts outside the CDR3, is GAGVSQSPSNKVTEKGKDVELRCDPISGHTALYWYRQSLGQGLEFLIYFQGNSAPDKSGLPSDRFSAERTGGSVSTLTIQRTQQEDSAVYLCASSPGTANYGYTFGSGTRLTVV.